This T cell receptor (beta chain) was recovered during a study of breast tumors, draining lymph nodes, adjacent tissues. Points from the study as a whole: Tumors had less TCR diversity than lymph nodes, more than nontumor tissue. Most tumor T cells seemingly derive from lymph node, then expand in tumor. The lymph node origin of tumor T cells was framed as consistent with a hypothesis, not demonstrated.

As to this clonotype: Its antigen is still unknown.

Samples came from axillary lymph nodes draining the breast cancer. TCRdb reprocessed the multiplex PCR reads with MiXCR, giving one entry per CDR3 protein. The sample gives over 70,000 distinct CDR3 sequences, over 25% of which show up once; about 8% is in the top ten. This receptor was obtained from a female donor with breast cancer. Some clones in this sample may be carry-over from other donors' samples. The sample taken for sequencing was axillary lymph node tissue.

The chain's CDR3 is CAIRTGPAYEHF. The CDR3 DNA reads as TGTGCCATCAGGACAGGACCAGCCTACGAGCATTTT. The chain uses TRBV10-3 and TRBJ1-5; maybe TRBD1 (6 bases). The germline gives CDR1 ENHRY, CDR2 SYGVKD. This CDR3 spans 12 amino acids. The V end was cut by 6 bases, the J end by 14 bases, with 17 bases between.